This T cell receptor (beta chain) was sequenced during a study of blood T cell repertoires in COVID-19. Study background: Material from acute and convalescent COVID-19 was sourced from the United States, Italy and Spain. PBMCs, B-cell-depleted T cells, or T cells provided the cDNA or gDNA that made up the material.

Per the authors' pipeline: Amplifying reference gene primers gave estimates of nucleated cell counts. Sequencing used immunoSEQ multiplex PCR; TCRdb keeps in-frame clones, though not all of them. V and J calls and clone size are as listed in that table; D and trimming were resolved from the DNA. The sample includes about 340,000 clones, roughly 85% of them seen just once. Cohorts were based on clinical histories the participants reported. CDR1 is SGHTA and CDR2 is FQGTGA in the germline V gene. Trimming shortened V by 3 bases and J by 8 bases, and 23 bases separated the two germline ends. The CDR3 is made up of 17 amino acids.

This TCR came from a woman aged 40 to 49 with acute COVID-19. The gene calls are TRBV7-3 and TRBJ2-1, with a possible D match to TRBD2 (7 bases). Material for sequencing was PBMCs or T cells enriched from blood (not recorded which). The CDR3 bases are TGTGCCAGCAGCTTCCACCCGACCGGGAGGAAGGGGGATGAGCAGTTCTTC. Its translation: CASSFHPTGRKGDEQFF.